This is a list of T cell receptor beta chains from one sample in a study of monozygotic twins with inflammatory bowel disease. TCRdb re-called the 5' RACE reads and shows each CDR3 protein once, DNA omitted. Recorded for this sample: over 200,000 distinct CDR3 sequences. The sample was blood. All receptors come from a human donor with ulcerative colitis or Crohn's disease, or a healthy co-twin of an affected twin (not recorded which). Each CDR3 is given with its conserved first and last residue. Each record gives: CDR3 protein, J gene, V gene.

CSVRGGPQETQYF | TRBJ2-5 | TRBV20-1
CASSYHRGGYGYTF | TRBJ1-2 | TRBV7-9
CASSLLAEGSDMQYF | TRBJ2-3 | TRBV27
CASSKQGGSNTEAFF | TRBJ1-1 | TRBV7-3
CSAQPPGLVAFF | TRBJ1-1 | TRBV29-1
CASSPRQGRQGGSYEQYF | TRBJ2-7 | TRBV27
CATSKGTGPLTDTQYF | TRBJ2-3 | TRBV7-2
CASSPGPWARGYTF | TRBJ1-2 | TRBV6-2/TRBV6-3
CSARKRGGTDTQYF | TRBJ2-3 | TRBV20-1
CASSLVVASEQYF | TRBJ2-7 | TRBV7-2
CASSQAGAEYNEQFF | TRBJ2-1 | TRBV4-2
CAWSAGLAGEEQFF | TRBJ2-1 | TRBV30
CASSQGRDVDEQYF | TRBJ2-7 | TRBV4-2
CASRPSGVTGELFF | TRBJ2-2 | TRBV6-6
CASSLDGGGGTDAFF | TRBJ1-1 | TRBV7-2
CASSLERGAYEQYF | TRBJ2-7 | TRBV7-2
CASSSPLLAGVADTQYF | TRBJ2-3 | TRBV27
CASSHSPKTGSNTEAFF | TRBJ1-1 | TRBV4-1
CASSPGTRYEQYF | TRBJ2-7 | TRBV18
CASSPGGTKTYEQYF | TRBJ2-7 | TRBV5-1
CASSWGQTNQETQYF | TRBJ2-5 | TRBV7-9
CASSLEGGGPREQYF | TRBJ2-7 | TRBV5-4
CAIRQIRVDTEAFF | TRBJ1-1 | TRBV10-3
CASSYRDDEKLFF | TRBJ1-4 | TRBV7-9
CASSVGDSRAEQFF | TRBJ2-1 | TRBV9
CASSQDWGTSGGYNEQFF | TRBJ2-1 | TRBV4-3
CSGPRGPYNSPLHF | TRBJ1-6 | TRBV29-1
CAISDPGRDTGELFF | TRBJ2-2 | TRBV10-3
CASSFRTGGITDTQYF | TRBJ2-3 | TRBV11-3
CASSHGLAGVNIQYF | TRBJ2-4 | TRBV4-3
CAWSGGSYEQYF | TRBJ2-7 | TRBV30
CASSLGGSTGELFF | TRBJ2-2 | TRBV12-3/TRBV12-4
CSAPKGGSGYEQYF | TRBJ2-7 | TRBV20-1
CASSLSGMMPEQYF | TRBJ2-7 | TRBV12-3/TRBV12-4
CASRESNQPQHF | TRBJ1-5 | TRBV12-3/TRBV12-4
CSARTQEGLGGELFF | TRBJ2-2 | TRBV20-1
CASSLGPGYGYTF | TRBJ1-2 | TRBV7-9
CSARDIRSGRSGELFF | TRBJ2-2 | TRBV20-1
CSASVAGGYEQYF | TRBJ2-7 | TRBV20-1
CASSWTSGIYNEQFF | TRBJ2-1 | TRBV28
CSVERGTNEQYF | TRBJ2-7 | TRBV29-1
CASSLRALNSPLHF | TRBJ1-6 | TRBV6-6
CASPNSGRGNTGELFF | TRBJ2-2 | TRBV6-1
CASAPRAGATSGANVLTF | TRBJ2-6 | TRBV2
CASGGQGRELFF | TRBJ2-2 | TRBV7-6
CASSSMGGNTEAFF | TRBJ1-1 | TRBV5-1
CASSLVAGVSYF | TRBJ2-7 | TRBV2
CASSPLWGEKLFF | TRBJ1-4 | TRBV11-2
CASSSPVRELLYHEQFF | TRBJ2-1 | TRBV7-9
CASSPPRGTGIDEQYF | TRBJ2-7 | TRBV7-2
CASSLQTQGTEAFF | TRBJ1-1 | TRBV11-1
CASSETGFGEQFF | TRBJ2-1 | TRBV2
CDSSQGTGAKNIQYF | TRBJ2-4 | TRBV4-1
CASSKTTGRPQNTEAFF | TRBJ1-1 | TRBV6-2/TRBV6-3
CAWQIGTTRTDTQYF | TRBJ2-3 | TRBV30
CASSSRTYTGAKNIQYF | TRBJ2-4 | TRBV21-1